The clone carrying this T cell receptor (beta chain) was observed a few times. The antigen is not known. Other DNA variants within this sample encode the same CDR3. The sample comes from a study of cytomegalovirus exposure and HLA in healthy donors. Findings of the study overall: Donors belonging to an Asian-associated ancestry cluster reportedly showed fewer N-insertions in productive TCRs than the roughly 680-donor mean, according to what a later analysis found.

Amplification used 60 Vbeta primers and 13 Jbeta primers. Produced via immunoSEQ multiplex PCR; TCRdb's table is partial and in-frame only. This sample yields fewer than 200,000 clones, of which 75% to 80% are seen a single time; 2.5% to 3% belongs to the top ten. After removal of 2 bases from V and 0 bases from J, the junction contained 1 base not matched to a gene. Germline CDR1 SGHRS, CDR2 YFSETQ. This CDR3 has 15 amino acids. The genes are TRBV5-1 and TRBJ2-2; 7 positions match TRBD1. Sequenced: PBMCs. The receptor comes from a female donor in good health and CMV-seronegative. DNA of the CDR3: TGCGCCAGCAGCTTACAGGGGCCGAACACCGGGGAGCTGTTTTTT. It yields the protein CASSLQGPNTGELFF.